This TCR beta chain was retrieved from a study of Ad26.COV2.S vaccination and SARS-CoV-2 variants. Study overall: In the COV1001 trial, the donor was in the Ad26.COV2.S arm. Ad26.COV2.S given intramuscularly, once or twice 56 days apart. Study-wide findings and caveats: Total T cell responses may have been underestimated by the TCR breadth and depth analyses.

Specified treatment: around 19 received Ad26.COV2.S at low or high dose, single or two shots; 5 received placebo; per-sample allocation not given. Specimen acquisition occurred on day 63 following the initial vaccine or placebo injection. An Ad26 vector expressing Wuhan-strain SARS-CoV-2 spike constituted the vaccine. TCRdb's table, derived via immunoSEQ multiplex PCR, lists solely in-frame clones and lacks some. The data show around 250,000 clones, approximately 87% seen once. Of note for this clone: Its matching antigen is unknown.

The sequencing here drew on peripheral blood, taken in a trial of Ad26.COV2.S vaccine versus placebo. The receptor was derived from a person between 18 and 65 years old who received the Ad26.COV2.S COVID-19 vaccine or a placebo.

As DNA, the CDR3 is TGTGCCAGCAGCTTCGGACTAGCGGGTGGGAATGAGCAGTTCTTC. It specifies CASSFGLAGGNEQFF. This chain joins TRBV3-1 (or the pseudogene TRBV3-2) and TRBJ2-1; TRBD2 aligns across 11 bases. CDR1 is LGHDT and CDR2 is YNNKEL in the germline V gene (reference sequence). V shed 5 bases, J shed 7 bases, and the junction held 7 bases outside the gene matches. CDR3 size: 15 residues.